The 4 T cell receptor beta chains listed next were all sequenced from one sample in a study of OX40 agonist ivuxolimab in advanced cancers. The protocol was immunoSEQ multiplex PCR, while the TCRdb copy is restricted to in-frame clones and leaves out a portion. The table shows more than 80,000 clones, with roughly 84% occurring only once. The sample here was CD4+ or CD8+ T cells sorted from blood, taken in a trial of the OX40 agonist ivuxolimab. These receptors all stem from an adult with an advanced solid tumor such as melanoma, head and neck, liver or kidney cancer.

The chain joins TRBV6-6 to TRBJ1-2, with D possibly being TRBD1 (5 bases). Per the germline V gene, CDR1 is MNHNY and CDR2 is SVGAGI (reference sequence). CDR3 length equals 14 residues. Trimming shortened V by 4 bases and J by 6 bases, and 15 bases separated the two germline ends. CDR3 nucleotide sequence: TGTGCCAGCAGTTGGGGGGAGGAGGCTCATGGCTACACCTTC. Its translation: CASSWGEEAHGYTF.

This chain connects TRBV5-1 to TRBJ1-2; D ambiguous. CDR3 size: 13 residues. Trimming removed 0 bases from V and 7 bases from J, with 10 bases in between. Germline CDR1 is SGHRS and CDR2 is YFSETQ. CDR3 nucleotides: TGCGCCAGCAGCTTGGGGGATTCTCGTGGCTACACCTTC. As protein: CASSLGDSRGYTF.

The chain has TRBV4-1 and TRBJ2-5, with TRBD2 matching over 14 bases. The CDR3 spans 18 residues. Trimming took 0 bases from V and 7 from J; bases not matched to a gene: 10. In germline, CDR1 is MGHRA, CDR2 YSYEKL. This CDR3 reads CASSQDATSGGAMVTQYF. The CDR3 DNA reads TGCGCCAGCAGCCAAGACGCGACTAGCGGGGGGGCCATGGTGACCCAGTACTTC.

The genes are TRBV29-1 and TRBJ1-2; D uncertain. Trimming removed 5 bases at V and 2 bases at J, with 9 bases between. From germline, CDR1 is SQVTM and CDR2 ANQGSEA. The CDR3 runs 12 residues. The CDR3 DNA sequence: TGCAGCGTTTTCCGGGGAAACTATGGCTACACCTTC. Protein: CSVFRGNYGYTF.